Presented here are 18 T cell receptor beta chains from one specimen sequenced in a study of cytomegalovirus exposure and HLA in healthy donors (dated by TCRdb to about 2017). Library preparation employed the immunoSEQ multiplex PCR assay. For the multiplex PCR, a mixture combining 60 forward primers for TCR Vbeta segments and 13 reverse primers for TCR Jbeta segments was used. In its TCRdb copy, this immuneACCESS table keeps in-frame sequences only and misses some clones. Where compared with another copy, unresolved V genes explain less than half of these, and the others have no known cause. The sample table holds around 99,000 clones, of which 81% were seen once. Of the sample, 2.2% is held by the ten largest clones. Sequences were obtained from PBMCs. These receptors were collected from a woman aged 25 to 39 in good health and CMV-seronegative.

This clone appeared a few times. The V and J genes are TRBV5-1 and TRBJ2-7, with TRBD2 matching 7 bases. Germline CDR1 and CDR2: SGHRS and YFSETQ. The length of the CDR3 is 16 residues. V lost 0 bases to trimming and J lost 0 bases; unmatched junction nucleotides: 6. The DNA of the CDR3 is TGCGCCAGCAGCTTGGGATTAGCGGGCATCTCCTACGAGCAGTACTTC. Translated: CASSLGLAGISYEQYF.

A few counts support this clone. This chain links TRBV5-4 with TRBJ2-1; no definite D call. CDR1 is SGHNT, CDR2 YYREEE, per germline (reference sequence). V was pared by 4 bases and J by 3 bases, with 14 bases between. This CDR3 comprises 15 residues. The CDR3 sequence: CASSPSLQHYNEQFF. Here the CDR3 DNA reads TGTGCCAGCAGCCCGAGCCTACAGCACTACAATGAGCAGTTCTTC.

The chain couples TRBV18 to TRBJ1-1, with D tentatively TRBD1 (6 bases). The germline V gene encodes CDR1 KGHSH and CDR2 LQKENI. Trimming removed 2 bases at V and 1 base at J, with 8 bases between. CDR3 size: 14 residues. The CDR3 sequence: CASSPTGPNTEAFF. CDR3 coding DNA: TGTGCCAGCTCACCAACAGGGCCGAACACTGAAGCTTTCTTT.

In this sample, this clone turned up once. One end of the junction does not line up with germline, which may come from a read error. This chain uses TRBV6-5 with TRBJ2-7, with 14 bases matching TRBD2. The germline gives CDR1 MNHEY, CDR2 SVGAGI. The CDR3 runs to 14 residues. CDR3 sequence: CASSPGTSGRNAHF. The CDR3 DNA sequence: TGTGCCAGCAGTCCCGGGACTAGCGGGAGAAACGCGCACTTC.

The chain links TRBV13 to TRBJ2-7, with D perhaps matching TRBD2 (5 bases). Germline loops: CDR1 PRHDT, CDR2 FYEKMQ (reference sequence). V lost 1 base to trimming and J lost 7 bases, with 11 bases between them. This CDR3 is built from 13 residues. The CDR3 protein is CASSLEAAREQYF. The DNA for the CDR3 is TGTGCCAGCAGCTTAGAAGCGGCTCGGGAGCAGTACTTC. Drawing the rest from reference TRBV13 and TRBJ2-7, the complete variable domain is AAGVIQSPRHLIKEKRETATLKCYPIPRHDTVYWYQQGPGQDPQFLISFYEKMQSDKGSIPDRFSAQQFSDYHSELNMSSLELGDSALYFCASSLEAAREQYFGPGTRLTVT.

The chain combines TRBV7-9 with TRBJ1-4; tentative D call: TRBD1 (6 bases). This CDR3 region has 12 residues. The V gene lost 3 bases and the J gene lost 10 bases, with 9 bases spanning the gap. Germline V gene sequence: CDR1 SEHNR, CDR2 FQNEAQ (reference sequence). The CDR3 is CASSFSQGKLFF. As DNA, the CDR3 is TGTGCCAGCAGCTTTTCACAGGGAAAACTGTTTTTT.

V usage is TRBV5-1 and J usage is TRBJ2-1, with TRBD2 matching over 13 bases. The CDR3 loop spans 15 amino acids. CDR1 and CDR2 from the germline V gene are SGHRS and YFSETQ. After removal of 3 bases from V and 5 bases from J, the junction contained 2 bases not matched to a gene. The CDR3 spells CASSSLAGGDNEQFF. CDR3 nucleotides: TGCGCCAGCAGCTCACTAGCGGGAGGGGACAATGAGCAGTTCTTC.

J is TRBJ1-4 and V is TRBV28; D is ambiguous. CDR1 MDHEN and CDR2 SYDVKM come from the germline V gene. The ends were cut back, 6 bases at V and 6 bases at J, with 14 bases in the middle. The CDR3 is made up of 14 amino acids. The DNA of the CDR3 is TGTGCCAGCAGATTGGCGGGGTTGGATGAAAAACTGTTTTTT. Amino acid sequence: CASRLAGLDEKLFF.

The V gene is TRBV15, the J gene TRBJ1-2, with unresolved D. Germline CDR1 reads LNHNV; CDR2 reads YYDKDF (reference sequence). The CDR3 totals 16 residues. The V end was cut by 3 bases, the J end by 4 bases, with 18 bases between. The DNA of the CDR3 is TGTGCCACCAGCAGTGCCGAGACCACAGACATCTATGGCTACACCTTC. Its translation: CATSSAETTDIYGYTF.

This chain connects TRBV7-9 to TRBJ1-5; TRBD1 aligns across 9 bases. V lost 5 bases, J lost 3 bases, and 5 bases stayed unmatched. The CDR3 extends over 15 amino acids. Germline CDR1 reads SEHNR; CDR2 reads FQNEAQ (reference sequence). This CDR3 reads CASSAGTGPNQPQHF. The CDR3 coding sequence is TGTGCCAGCAGCGCCGGGACAGGGCCCAATCAGCCCCAGCATTTT.

J is TRBJ2-7 and V is TRBV7-9, with 7 bases lining up with TRBD1. Germline CDR1 is SEHNR and CDR2 is FQNEAQ (reference sequence). CDR3 length: 13 amino acids. V was clipped by 5 bases and J by 9 bases; unmatched bases: 10. The CDR3 loop is CASSDLRDSGQYF. CDR3 bases: TGTGCCAGCAGCGACCTCCGGGACAGCGGGCAGTACTTC.

The chain couples TRBV5-6 to TRBJ2-5; 7 bases are shared with TRBD2. Per germline, CDR1 SGHDT and CDR2 YYEEEE. V lost 1 base to trimming and J lost 2 bases; unmatched junction nucleotides: 5. CDR3 length: 15 residues. CDR3 protein: CASSLREGTQETQYF. The CDR3 nucleotides are TGTGCCAGCAGCTTGAGGGAGGGCACTCAAGAGACCCAGTACTTC.

The chain links TRBV18 to TRBJ2-7, with TRBD2 as a possible D gene (5 bases). CDR1 and CDR2 from the germline V gene are KGHSH and LQKENI. CDR3 size: 14 residues. Trimming stripped 4 bases from V and 5 bases from J, with 15 bases between. CDR3 sequence (DNA): TGTGCCAGCTCACTGCCCAGCGGCGTCGACGAGCAGTACTTC. It translates to CASSLPSGVDEQYF.

V and J are TRBV2 and TRBJ2-2; D unclear. Germline CDR1 is SNHLY and CDR2 is FYNNEI. Trimming stripped 7 bases from V and 6 bases from J, with 12 bases between. CDR3 length: 13 residues. The CDR3 here is CASKKDTPGELFF. The DNA of the CDR3 is TGTGCCAGCAAGAAAGACACTCCCGGGGAGCTGTTTTTT.

The rearrangement links TRBV28 to TRBJ1-6, with 11 bases fitting TRBD1. The V and J ends lost 5 bases and 9 bases, in that order; junction bases with no gene match: 3. This CDR3 spans 14 amino acids. The germline gives CDR1 MDHEN, CDR2 SYDVKM. In nucleotides, the CDR3 is TGTGCCAGCAGTCCCGGGACAGGGGGTTCACCCCTCCACTTT. Encoded protein: CASSPGTGGSPLHF.

This clone was seen once. The rearrangement links TRBV4-1 to TRBJ1-2; the match to TRBD1 covers 7 bases. The CDR3 has 15 amino acids. V gave up 1 base and J gave up 7 bases; unmatched junction bases: 9. Germline V gene lookup returns CDR1 MGHRA and CDR2 YSYEKL. The CDR3 region is CASSQAPDRASGYTF. The CDR3 DNA follows: TGCGCCAGCAGCCAAGCCCCTGACAGGGCGTCTGGCTACACCTTC.

This chain connects TRBV7-8 to TRBJ2-3, with 8 bases identical to TRBD1. CDR1 is SGHVS, CDR2 FQNEAQ, per germline. This CDR3 has 18 amino acids. After removal of 4 bases from V and 5 bases from J, the junction contained 17 bases not matched to a gene. The CDR3 region has the DNA TGTGCCAGCAGCTCCCACGCCGGCGGGACAGGTGGCATAGATACGCAGTATTTT. It yields the protein CASSSHAGGTGGIDTQYF.

This clone was picked up one time. The chain is built from TRBV6-1 and TRBJ2-1; 7 positions agree with TRBD2. CDR3 size: 15 residues. In germline, CDR1 is MNHNS, CDR2 SASEGT. The ends lost 5 bases at V and 4 bases at J; junction bases unmatched: 8. CDR3 loop: CASSSASGTYNEQFF. DNA of the CDR3: TGTGCCAGCAGTTCTGCAAGCGGGACGTACAATGAGCAGTTCTTC.